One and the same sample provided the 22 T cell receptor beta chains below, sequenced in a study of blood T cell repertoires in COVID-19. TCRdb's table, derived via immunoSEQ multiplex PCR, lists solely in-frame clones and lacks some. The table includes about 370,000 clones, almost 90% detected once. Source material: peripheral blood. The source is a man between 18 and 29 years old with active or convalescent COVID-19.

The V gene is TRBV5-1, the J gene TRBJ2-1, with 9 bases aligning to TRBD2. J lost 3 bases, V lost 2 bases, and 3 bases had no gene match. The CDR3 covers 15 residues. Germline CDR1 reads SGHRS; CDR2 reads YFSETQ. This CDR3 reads CASSLGLAIYNEQFF. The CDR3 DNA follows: TGCGCCAGCAGCTTAGGACTAGCGATCTACAATGAGCAGTTCTTC.

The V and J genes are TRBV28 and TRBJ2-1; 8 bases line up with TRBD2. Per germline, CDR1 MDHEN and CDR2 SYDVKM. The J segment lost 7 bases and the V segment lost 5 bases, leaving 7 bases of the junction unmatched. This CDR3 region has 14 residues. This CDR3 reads CASSMSGGFNEQFF. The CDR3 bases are TGTGCCAGCAGTATGAGCGGGGGTTTTAATGAGCAGTTCTTC.

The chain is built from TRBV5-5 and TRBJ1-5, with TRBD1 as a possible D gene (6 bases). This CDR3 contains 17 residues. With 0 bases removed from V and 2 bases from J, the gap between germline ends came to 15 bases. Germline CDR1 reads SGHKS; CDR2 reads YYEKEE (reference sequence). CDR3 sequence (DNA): TGTGCCAGCAGCTTGGAAGGGGGTTTTCTTGGCAATCAGCCCCAGCATTTT. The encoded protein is CASSLEGGFLGNQPQHF.

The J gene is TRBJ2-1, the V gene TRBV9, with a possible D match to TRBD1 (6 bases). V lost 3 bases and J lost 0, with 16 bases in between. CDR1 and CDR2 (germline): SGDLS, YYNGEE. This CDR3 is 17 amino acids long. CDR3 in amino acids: CASSETTGDSSYNEQFF. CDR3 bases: TGTGCCAGCAGCGAAACGACAGGCGATAGCTCCTACAATGAGCAGTTCTTC.

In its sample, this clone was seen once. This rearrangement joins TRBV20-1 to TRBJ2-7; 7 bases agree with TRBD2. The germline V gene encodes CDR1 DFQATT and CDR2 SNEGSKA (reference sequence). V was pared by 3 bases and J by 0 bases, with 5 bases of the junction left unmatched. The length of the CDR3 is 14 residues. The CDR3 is CSASVGGPSYEQYF. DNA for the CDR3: TGCAGTGCTAGTGTGGGAGGGCCCTCCTACGAGCAGTACTTC.

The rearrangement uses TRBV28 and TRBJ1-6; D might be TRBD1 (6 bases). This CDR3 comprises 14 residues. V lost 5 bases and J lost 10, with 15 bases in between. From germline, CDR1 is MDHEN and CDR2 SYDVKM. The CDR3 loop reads CASSKGQGRSPLHF. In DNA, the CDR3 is TGTGCCAGCAGTAAGGGGCAGGGGCGGTCACCCCTCCACTTT.

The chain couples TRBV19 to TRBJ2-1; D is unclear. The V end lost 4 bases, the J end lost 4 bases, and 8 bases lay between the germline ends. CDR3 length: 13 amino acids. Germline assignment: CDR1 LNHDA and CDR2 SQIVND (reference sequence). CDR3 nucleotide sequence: TGTGCCAGTAGTACCCTCAGGTACAATGAGCAGTTCTTC. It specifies CASSTLRYNEQFF.

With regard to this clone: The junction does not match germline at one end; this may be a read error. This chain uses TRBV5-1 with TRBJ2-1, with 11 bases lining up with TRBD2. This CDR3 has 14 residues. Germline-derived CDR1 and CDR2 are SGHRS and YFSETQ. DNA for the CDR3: TGCGCTAGCAGGGGGACTAGCGGATACAATGAGCAGTTCTTC. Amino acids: CASRGTSGYNEQFF.

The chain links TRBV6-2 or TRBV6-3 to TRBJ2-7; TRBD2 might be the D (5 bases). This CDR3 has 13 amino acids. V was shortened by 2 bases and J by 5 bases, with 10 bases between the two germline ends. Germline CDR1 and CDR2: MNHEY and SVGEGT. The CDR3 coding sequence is TGTGCCAGCAGTTACGGGTCCGGGAACGAGCAGTACTTC. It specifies CASSYGSGNEQYF.

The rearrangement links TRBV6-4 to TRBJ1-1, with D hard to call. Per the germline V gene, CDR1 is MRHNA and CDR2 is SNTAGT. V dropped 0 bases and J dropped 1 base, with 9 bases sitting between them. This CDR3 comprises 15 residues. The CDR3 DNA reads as TGTGCCAGCAGTGACTCAACAGCCCCGAACACTGAAGCTTTCTTT. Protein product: CASSDSTAPNTEAFF.

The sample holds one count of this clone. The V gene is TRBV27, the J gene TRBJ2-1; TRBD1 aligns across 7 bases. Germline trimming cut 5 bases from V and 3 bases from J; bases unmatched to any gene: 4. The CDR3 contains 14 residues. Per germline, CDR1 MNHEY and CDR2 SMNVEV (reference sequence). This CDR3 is CASSGRTGYNEQFF. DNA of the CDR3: TGTGCCAGCAGTGGCCGGACAGGCTACAATGAGCAGTTCTTC.

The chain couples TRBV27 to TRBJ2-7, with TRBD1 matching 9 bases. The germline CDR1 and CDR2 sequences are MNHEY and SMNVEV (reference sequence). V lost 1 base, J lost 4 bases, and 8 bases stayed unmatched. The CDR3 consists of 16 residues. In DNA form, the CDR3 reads TGTGCCAGCAGTTTATTGCCGGGACAGGGAATGTACGAGCAGTACTTC. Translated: CASSLLPGQGMYEQYF.

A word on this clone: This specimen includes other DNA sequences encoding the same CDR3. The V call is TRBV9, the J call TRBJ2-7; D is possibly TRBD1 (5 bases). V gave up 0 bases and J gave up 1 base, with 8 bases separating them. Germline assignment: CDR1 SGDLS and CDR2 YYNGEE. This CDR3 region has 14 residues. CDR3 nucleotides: TGTGCCAGCAGCGTAGGGGGCAGTTCCTACGAGCAGTACTTC. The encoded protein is CASSVGGSSYEQYF.

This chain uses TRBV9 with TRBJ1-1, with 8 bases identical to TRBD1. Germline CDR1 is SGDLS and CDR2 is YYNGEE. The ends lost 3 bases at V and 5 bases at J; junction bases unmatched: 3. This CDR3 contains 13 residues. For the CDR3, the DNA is TGTGCCAGCAGCGCACAGGGGGAAACTGAAGCTTTCTTT. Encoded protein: CASSAQGETEAFF.

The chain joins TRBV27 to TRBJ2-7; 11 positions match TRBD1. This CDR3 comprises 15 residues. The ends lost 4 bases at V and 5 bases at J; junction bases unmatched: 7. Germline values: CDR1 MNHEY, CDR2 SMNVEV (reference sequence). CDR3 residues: CASSSLDRGLHEQYF. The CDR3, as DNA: TGTGCCAGCAGTTCCCTGGACAGGGGGCTCCACGAGCAGTACTTC.

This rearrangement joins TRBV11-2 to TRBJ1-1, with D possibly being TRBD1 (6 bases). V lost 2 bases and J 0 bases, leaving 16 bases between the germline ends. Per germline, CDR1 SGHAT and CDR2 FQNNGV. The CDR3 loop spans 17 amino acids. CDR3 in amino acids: CASSLLGSGEMNTEAFF. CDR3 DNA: TGTGCCAGCAGCTTATTAGGGTCAGGGGAAATGAACACTGAAGCTTTCTTT.

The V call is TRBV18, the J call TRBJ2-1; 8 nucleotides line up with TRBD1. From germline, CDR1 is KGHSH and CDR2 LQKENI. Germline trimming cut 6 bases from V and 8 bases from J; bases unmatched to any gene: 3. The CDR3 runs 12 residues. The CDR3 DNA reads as TGTGCCAGCTCCGACAGGGGCGATGAGCAGTTCTTC. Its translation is CASSDRGDEQFF.

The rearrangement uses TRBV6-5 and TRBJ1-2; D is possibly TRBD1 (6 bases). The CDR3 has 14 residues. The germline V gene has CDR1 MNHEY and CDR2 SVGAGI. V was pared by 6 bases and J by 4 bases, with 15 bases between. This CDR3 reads CASRARGAGYGYTF. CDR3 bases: TGTGCCAGCAGGGCTCGGGGGGCTGGCTATGGCTACACCTTC.

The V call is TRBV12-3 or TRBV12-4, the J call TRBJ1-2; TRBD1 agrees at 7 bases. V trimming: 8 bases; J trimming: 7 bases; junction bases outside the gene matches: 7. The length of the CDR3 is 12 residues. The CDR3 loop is CASSKGAGGYTF. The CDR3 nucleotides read TGTGCCAGCTCAAAGGGGGCGGGTGGCTACACCTTC.

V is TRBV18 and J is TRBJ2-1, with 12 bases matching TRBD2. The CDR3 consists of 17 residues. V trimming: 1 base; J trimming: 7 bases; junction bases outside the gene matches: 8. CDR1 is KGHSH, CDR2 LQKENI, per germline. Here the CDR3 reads CASSPRLAGGSGNEQFF. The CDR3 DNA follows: TGTGCCAGCTCACCACGGCTAGCGGGAGGGTCGGGGAATGAGCAGTTCTTC.

The CDR3 sequence is CAISESASGGETQYF. The CDR3 bases are TGTGCCATCAGTGAGTCCGCTAGCGGGGGTGAGACCCAGTACTTC. The chain combines TRBV10-3 with TRBJ2-5; 10 positions match TRBD2. V was pared by 0 bases and J by 5 bases, with 3 bases of the junction left unmatched. Germline assignment: CDR1 ENHRY and CDR2 SYGVKD. The CDR3 length is 15 residues.

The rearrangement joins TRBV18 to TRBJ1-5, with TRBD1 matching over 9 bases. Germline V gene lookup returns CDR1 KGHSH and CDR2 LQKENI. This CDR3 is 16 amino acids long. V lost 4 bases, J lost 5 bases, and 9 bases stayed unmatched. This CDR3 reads CASSLTTGGSYQPQHF. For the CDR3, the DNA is TGTGCCAGCTCACTTACCACAGGGGGCTCTTATCAGCCCCAGCATTTT.